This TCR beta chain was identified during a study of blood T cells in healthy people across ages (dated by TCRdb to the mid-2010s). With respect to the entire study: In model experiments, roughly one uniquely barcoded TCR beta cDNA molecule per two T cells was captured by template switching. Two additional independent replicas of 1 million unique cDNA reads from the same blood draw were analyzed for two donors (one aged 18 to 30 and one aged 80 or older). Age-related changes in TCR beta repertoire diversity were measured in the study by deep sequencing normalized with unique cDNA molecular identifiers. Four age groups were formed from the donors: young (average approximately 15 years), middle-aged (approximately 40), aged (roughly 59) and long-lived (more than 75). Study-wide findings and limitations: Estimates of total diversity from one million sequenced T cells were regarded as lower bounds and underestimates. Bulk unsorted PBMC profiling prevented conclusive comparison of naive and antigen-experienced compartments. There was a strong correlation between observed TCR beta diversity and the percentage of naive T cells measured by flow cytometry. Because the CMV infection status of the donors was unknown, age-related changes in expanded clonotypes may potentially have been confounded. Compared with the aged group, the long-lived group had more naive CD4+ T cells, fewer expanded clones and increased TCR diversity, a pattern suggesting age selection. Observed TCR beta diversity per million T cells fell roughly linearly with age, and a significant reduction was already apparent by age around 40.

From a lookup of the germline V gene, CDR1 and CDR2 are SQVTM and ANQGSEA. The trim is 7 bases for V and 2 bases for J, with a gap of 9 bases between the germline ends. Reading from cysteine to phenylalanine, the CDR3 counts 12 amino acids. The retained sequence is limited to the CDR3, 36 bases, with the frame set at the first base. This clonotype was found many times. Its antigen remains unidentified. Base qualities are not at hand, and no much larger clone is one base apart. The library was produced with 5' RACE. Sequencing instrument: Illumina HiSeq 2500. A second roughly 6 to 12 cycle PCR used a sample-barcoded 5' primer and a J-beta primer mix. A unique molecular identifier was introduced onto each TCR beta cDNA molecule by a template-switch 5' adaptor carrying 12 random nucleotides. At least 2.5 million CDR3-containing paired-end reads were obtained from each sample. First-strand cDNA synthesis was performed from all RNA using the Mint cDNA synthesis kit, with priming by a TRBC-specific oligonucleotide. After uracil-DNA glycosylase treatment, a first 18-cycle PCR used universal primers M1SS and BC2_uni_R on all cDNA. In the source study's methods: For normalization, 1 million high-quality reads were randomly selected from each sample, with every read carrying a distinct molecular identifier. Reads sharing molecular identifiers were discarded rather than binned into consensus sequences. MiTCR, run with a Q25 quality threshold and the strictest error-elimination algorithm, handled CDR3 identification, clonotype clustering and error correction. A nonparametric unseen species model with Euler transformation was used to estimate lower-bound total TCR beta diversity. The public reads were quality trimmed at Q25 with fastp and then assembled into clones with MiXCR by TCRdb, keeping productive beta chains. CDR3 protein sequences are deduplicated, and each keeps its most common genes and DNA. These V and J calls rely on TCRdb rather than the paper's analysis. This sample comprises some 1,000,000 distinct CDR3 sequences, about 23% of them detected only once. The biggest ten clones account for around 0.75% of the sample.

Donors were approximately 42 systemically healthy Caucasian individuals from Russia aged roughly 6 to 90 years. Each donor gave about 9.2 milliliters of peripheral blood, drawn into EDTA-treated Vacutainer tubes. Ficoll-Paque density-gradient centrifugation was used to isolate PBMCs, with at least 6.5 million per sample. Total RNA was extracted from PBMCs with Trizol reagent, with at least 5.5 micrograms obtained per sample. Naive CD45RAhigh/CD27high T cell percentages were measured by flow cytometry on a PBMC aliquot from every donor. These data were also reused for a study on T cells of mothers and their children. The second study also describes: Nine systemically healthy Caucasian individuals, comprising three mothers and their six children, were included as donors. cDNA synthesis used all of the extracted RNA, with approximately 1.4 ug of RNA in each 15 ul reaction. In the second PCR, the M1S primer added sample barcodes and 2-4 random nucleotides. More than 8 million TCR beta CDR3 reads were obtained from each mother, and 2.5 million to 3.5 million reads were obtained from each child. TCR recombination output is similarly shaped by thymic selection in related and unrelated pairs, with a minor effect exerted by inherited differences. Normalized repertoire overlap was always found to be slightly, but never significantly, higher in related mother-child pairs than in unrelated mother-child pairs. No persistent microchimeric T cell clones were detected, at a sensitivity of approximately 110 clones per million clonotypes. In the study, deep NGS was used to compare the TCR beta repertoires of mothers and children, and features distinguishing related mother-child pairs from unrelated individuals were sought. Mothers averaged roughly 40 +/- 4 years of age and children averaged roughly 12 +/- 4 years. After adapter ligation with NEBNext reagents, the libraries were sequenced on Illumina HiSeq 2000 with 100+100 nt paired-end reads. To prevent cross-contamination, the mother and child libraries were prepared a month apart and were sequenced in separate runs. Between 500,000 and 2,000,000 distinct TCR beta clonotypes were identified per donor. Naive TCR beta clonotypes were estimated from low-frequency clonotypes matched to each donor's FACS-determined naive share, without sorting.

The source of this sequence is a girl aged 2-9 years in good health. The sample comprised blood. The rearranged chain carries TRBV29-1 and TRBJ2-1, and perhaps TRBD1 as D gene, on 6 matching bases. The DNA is TGCAGCGGTAAGGGGGCCTACAATGAGCAGTTCTTC. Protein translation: CSGKGAYNEQFF.